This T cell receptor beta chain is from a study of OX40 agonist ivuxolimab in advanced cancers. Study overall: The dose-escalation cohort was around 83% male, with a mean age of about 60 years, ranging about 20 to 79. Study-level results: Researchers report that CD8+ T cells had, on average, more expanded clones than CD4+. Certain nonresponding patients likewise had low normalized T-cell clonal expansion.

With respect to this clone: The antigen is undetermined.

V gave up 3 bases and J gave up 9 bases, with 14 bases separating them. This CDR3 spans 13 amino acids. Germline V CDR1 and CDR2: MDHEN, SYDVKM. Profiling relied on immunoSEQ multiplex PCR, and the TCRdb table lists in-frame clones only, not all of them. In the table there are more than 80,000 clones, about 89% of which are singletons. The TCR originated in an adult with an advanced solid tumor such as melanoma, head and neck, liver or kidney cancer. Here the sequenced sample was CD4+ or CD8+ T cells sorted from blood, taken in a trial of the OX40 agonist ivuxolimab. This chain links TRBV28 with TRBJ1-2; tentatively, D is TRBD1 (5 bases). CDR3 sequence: CASSFWAGPSYTF. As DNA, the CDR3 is TGTGCCAGCAGTTTTTGGGCAGGGCCGAGCTACACCTTC.